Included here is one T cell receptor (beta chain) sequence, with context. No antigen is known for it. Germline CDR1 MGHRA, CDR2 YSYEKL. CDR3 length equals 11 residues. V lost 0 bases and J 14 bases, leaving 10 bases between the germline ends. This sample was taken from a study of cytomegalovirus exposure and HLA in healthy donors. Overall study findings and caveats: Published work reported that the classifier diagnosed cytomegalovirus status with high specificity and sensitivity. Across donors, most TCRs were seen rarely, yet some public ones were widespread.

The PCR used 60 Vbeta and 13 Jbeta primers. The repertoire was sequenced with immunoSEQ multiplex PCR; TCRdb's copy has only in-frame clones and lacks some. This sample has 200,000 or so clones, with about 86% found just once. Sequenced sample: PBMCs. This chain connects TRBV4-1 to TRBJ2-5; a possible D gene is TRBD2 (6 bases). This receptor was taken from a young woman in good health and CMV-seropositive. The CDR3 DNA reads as TGCGCCAGCAGCCAAGAACTAGCTCTCTACTTC. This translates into CASSQELALYF.